The 28 T cell receptor beta chains in this list originate from one sample, sequenced in a study of T cells after yellow fever vaccination. MiXCR was run by TCRdb on the 5' RACE reads, yielding one entry per CDR3 protein. This table has about 63,000 distinct CDR3 sequences, approximately 7.4% appearing once. Source: CD8+ T cells sorted from PBMCs, taken 15 days after the yellow fever booster vaccination. Receptors originate from a young man who received the YFV17D yellow fever vaccine.

This clonotype was counted ten times or more. The genes are TRBV27 and TRBJ2-1; 7 positions match TRBD2. The CDR3 covers 16 residues. Germline trimming cut 8 bases from V and 2 bases from J; bases unmatched to any gene: 12. Looked up from germline, CDR1 is MNHEY and CDR2 is SMNVEV (reference sequence). In nucleotides, the CDR3 is TGTGCCAGCGGAAAGGTGGCGGGAGTCCCCTACAATGAGCAGTTCTTC. It is translated as CASGKVAGVPYNEQFF.

The table lists this clonotype with a count of one. Just one base apart from a much larger clone, this may be a read error. This CDR3 is missing its conserved last phenylalanine or tryptophan, likely due to a read error. This sequence joins TRBV7-2 and TRBJ2-5; D might be TRBD2 (6 bases). The V end lost 6 bases, the J end lost 5 bases, and 16 bases lay between the germline ends. Germline V CDR1 and CDR2: SGHTA, FQGNSA. The CDR3 has 14 residues. The CDR3 nucleotides are TGTGCCAGCAGTTCGGTGGGGGGAGTGGAGACCCAGTACTCC. The encoded protein is CASSSVGGVETQYS.

This clonotype is labeled as medium-sized (0.01 to 0.1%). This chain uses TRBV7-9 with TRBJ2-7; tentatively, D is TRBD1 or TRBD2 (5 bases each). This CDR3 is 13 amino acids long. V gave up 7 bases and J gave up 3 bases, with 13 bases separating them. CDR1 and CDR2 from the germline V gene are SEHNR and FQNEAQ (reference sequence). This chain's CDR3 is CASTSGTSYEQYF. DNA for the CDR3: TGTGCCAGCACCTCCGGGACCAGCTACGAGCAGTACTTC.

With regard to this clonotype: One end of the junction fails to match germline, which may point to a read error. The rearrangement joins TRBV20-1 to TRBJ2-6; no clear D. Germline CDR1 is DFQATT and CDR2 is SNEGSKA (reference sequence). The CDR3 is made up of 17 amino acids. CDR3 amino acids: CCARDTQPSSGANVLTF. DNA for the CDR3: TGCTGTGCTAGAGATACCCAGCCCAGCTCTGGGGCCAACGTCCTGACTTTC.

The table lists this clonotype with many counts. The chain joins TRBV27 to TRBJ1-2, with unresolved D. The CDR3 covers 13 residues. V gave up 0 bases and J gave up 7 bases, with 9 bases separating them. Germline lookup yields CDR1 MNHEY and CDR2 SMNVEV (reference sequence). CDR3 sequence reads: CASSLSRGGGYTF. The CDR3 DNA sequence: TGTGCCAGCAGTTTATCGCGCGGTGGTGGCTACACCTTC.

This clonotype was seen repeatedly, ten times or more. The chain is built from TRBV27 and TRBJ2-2, with 11 nucleotides matching TRBD2. The V gene's germline CDR1 is MNHEY and CDR2 SMNVEV (reference sequence). The CDR3 loop spans 14 amino acids. The junction had 4 bases not matched to a gene; V was cut back by 8 bases and J by 5 bases. DNA for the CDR3: TGTGCCAGCCTAGCGGGAGGAGGGACCGGGGAGCTGTTTTTT. Translation gives CASLAGGGTGELFF.

The chain carries TRBV5-4 and TRBJ1-1, with TRBD1 matching 9 bases. Trimming took 3 bases from V and 4 from J; bases not matched to a gene: 4. Germline assignment: CDR1 SGHNT and CDR2 YYREEE (reference sequence). The CDR3 totals 14 residues. In nucleotides, the CDR3 is TGTGCCAGCAGCTCCCGGGACAGGGTCACTGAAGCTTTCTTT. Residues: CASSSRDRVTEAFF.

This clonotype was recorded many times. Germline is not matched at one junction end, which may reflect a read error. The chain carries TRBV7-7 and TRBJ2-2; D unclear. The CDR3 is made up of 12 amino acids. The germline gives CDR1 SSHAT, CDR2 FNYEAQ (reference sequence). DNA for the CDR3: TGTGCTAGCAGCTTAGGCACCGGGGAGCTGTTTTTT. Translation gives CASSLGTGELFF.

This clonotype has ten or more counts. This chain uses TRBV12-3 or TRBV12-4 with TRBJ1-1; 7 bases map to TRBD1. The CDR3 is 13 amino acids. Unmatched junction bases numbered 6, after V lost 6 bases and J lost 5 bases. The CDR3 region is CASSRQGWTEAFF. The CDR3 nucleotides read TGTGCCAGCAGCCGACAGGGATGGACTGAAGCTTTCTTT.

The chain couples TRBV25-1 to TRBJ2-7; D is possibly TRBD1 or TRBD2 (6 bases each). Germline V CDR1 and CDR2: MGHDK, SYGVNS. V gave up 2 bases and J gave up 1 base, with 15 bases separating them. The CDR3 has 16 amino acids. The CDR3 sequence is CASSETYTGRSYEQYF. CDR3 coding DNA: TGTGCCAGCAGTGAAACTTATACAGGGAGGTCCTACGAGCAGTACTTC.

This clonotype was detected ten times or more. The V and J genes are TRBV11-2 and TRBJ2-1, with D possibly being TRBD2 (5 bases). Germline assignment: CDR1 SGHAT and CDR2 FQNNGV. Trimming took 3 bases from V and 6 from J, leaving 15 bases between them. This CDR3 is built from 15 residues. In nucleotides, the CDR3 is TGTGCCAGCAGCTTCTGGAGGCAGCAGAGCAATGAGCAGTTCTTC. Amino acid sequence: CASSFWRQQSNEQFF.

Worth noting for this clonotype: This may be a read error, as it is one base from a much larger clone. This chain joins TRBV19 and TRBJ2-7; D unclear. Trimming stripped 1 base from V and 5 bases from J, with 12 bases between. The V gene's germline CDR1 is LNHDA and CDR2 SQIVND (reference sequence). The CDR3 length is 14 residues. The CDR3 is CASSIGFMADEQYF. The CDR3 nucleotides read TGTGCCAGTAGTATAGGCTTTATGGCGGACGAGCAGTACTTC.

This clonotype has a count of ten or more. The V call is TRBV24-1, the J call TRBJ2-7; 7 positions agree with TRBD1. After removal of 5 bases from V and 0 bases from J, the junction contained 6 bases not matched to a gene. CDR1 and CDR2 (germline): KGHDR, SFDVKD. The CDR3 has 15 residues. CDR3 DNA sequence: TGTGCCACCAGTGGTCCGGGACAGAGCTCCTACGAGCAGTACTTC. Protein product: CATSGPGQSSYEQYF.

This clonotype was detected many times. The J gene is TRBJ2-3, the V gene TRBV27; D perhaps matches TRBD2 (6 bases). The V and J ends lost 1 base and 1 base respectively, with 21 bases between them. CDR3 size: 19 residues. Germline lookup yields CDR1 MNHEY and CDR2 SMNVEV (reference sequence). As DNA, the CDR3 is TGTGCCAGCAGTTTATTTGGGCCGGAAGGCGGGACGGGCACAGATACGCAGTATTTT. Its translation: CASSLFGPEGGTGTDTQYF.

This clonotype was picked up many times. The V gene is TRBV7-9, the J gene TRBJ2-1, with D maybe TRBD2 (5 bases). Germline assignment: CDR1 SEHNR and CDR2 FQNEAQ (reference sequence). V was cut by 1 base and J by 4 bases, with 8 bases left in between. The CDR3 has 14 amino acids. CDR3 residues: CASSLGSGYNEQFF. The CDR3 nucleotides read TGTGCCAGCAGCTTAGGGTCGGGGTACAATGAGCAGTTCTTC.

This clonotype was counted a few times. The V call is TRBV25-1, the J call TRBJ1-4; 7 bases line up with TRBD1. CDR1 is MGHDK, CDR2 SYGVNS, per germline. The CDR3 contains 15 residues. The V segment lost 5 bases and the J segment 3 bases; nucleotides outside the gene matches: 6. The DNA for the CDR3 is TGTGCCAGCAGTCTCGCCGGGACAGCTAATGAAAAACTGTTTTTT. Translated, it gives CASSLAGTANEKLFF.

This clonotype occurred many times. This sequence joins TRBV7-8 and TRBJ2-5, with no clear D. V was shortened by 4 bases and J by 0 bases, with 9 bases between the two germline ends. This CDR3 has 14 amino acids. In germline, CDR1 is SGHVS, CDR2 FQNEAQ. The chain's CDR3 is CASSSARYQETQYF. The CDR3 DNA follows: TGTGCCAGCAGCTCCGCGCGGTACCAAGAGACCCAGTACTTC.

This clonotype was observed at least ten times. The rearrangement links TRBV7-9 to TRBJ2-1; 9 bases align to TRBD2. Germline-derived CDR1 and CDR2 are SEHNR and FQNEAQ (reference sequence). CDR3 length equals 17 residues. With 0 bases clipped from V and 2 bases from J, the junction kept 5 bases outside the gene matches. CDR3 in amino acids: CASSLASAGGAYNEQFF. In nucleotides, the CDR3 is TGTGCCAGCAGCTTAGCCTCAGCGGGAGGTGCCTACAATGAGCAGTTCTTC. Filled out from reference TRBV7-9 and TRBJ2-1, the complete variable domain reads DTGVSQNPRHKITKRGQNVTFRCDPISEHNRLYWYRQTLGQGPEFLTYFQNEAQLEKSRLLSDRFSAERPKGSFSTLEIQRTEQGDSAMYLCASSLASAGGAYNEQFFGPGTRLTVL.

This clonotype was counted at least ten times. The chain uses TRBV29-1 and TRBJ2-1, with D possibly matching TRBD1 (5 bases). Between the trimmed V and J ends, which lost 4 bases and 8 bases, there was a span of 15 bases. Germline CDR1 SQVTM, CDR2 ANQGSEA. The CDR3 length is 13 residues. The CDR3 here is CSVVRQGVDEQFF. DNA of the CDR3: TGCAGCGTTGTTCGGCAGGGCGTGGATGAGCAGTTCTTC.

There are many counts of this clonotype. The chain carries TRBV28 and TRBJ2-7; D is ambiguous. CDR1 is MDHEN, CDR2 SYDVKM, per germline. Trimming took off 7 bases at V and 6 bases at J, with 22 bases between the two ends. The CDR3 covers 15 residues. The CDR3 protein is CASTPGFASYIEQYF. The CDR3 nucleotides read TGTGCCAGCACCCCGGGTTTCGCATCTTATATCGAGCAGTACTTC.

V gene TRBV7-6 combines with J gene TRBJ2-3; 10 bases agree with TRBD2. The junction had 10 bases not matched to a gene; V was cut back by 5 bases and J by 2 bases. The germline CDR1 and CDR2 sequences are SGHVS and FNYEAQ. This CDR3 spans 17 amino acids. The CDR3 here is CASSEYLAGVNTDTQYF. In DNA form, the CDR3 reads TGTGCCAGCAGCGAATACCTAGCGGGAGTGAACACAGATACGCAGTATTTT.

There are many counts of this clonotype. The J gene is TRBJ1-5, the V gene TRBV12-3 or TRBV12-4; D gene unclear. CDR3 size: 13 residues. V lost 4 bases and J 7 bases, leaving 11 bases between the germline ends. The CDR3 nucleotides read TGTGCCAGCAGTTCACACGGAATGCAGCCCCAGCATTTT. It is translated as CASSSHGMQPQHF.

Ten or more counts support this clonotype. This chain connects TRBV30 to TRBJ2-3, with a possible D match to TRBD1 (6 bases). The CDR3 extends over 14 amino acids. The germline V gene has CDR1 GTSNPN and CDR2 SVGIG (reference sequence). V was shortened by 2 bases and J by 1 base, with 10 bases between the two germline ends. In nucleotides, the CDR3 is TGTGCCTGGAGTCCTTCAGGGGGCACAGATACGCAGTATTTT. Its translation: CAWSPSGGTDTQYF.

This clonotype was counted many times. The CDR3 DNA reads as TGCAGTGCGCCCCGGGAAGACTCAGAGACCCAGTACTTC. It is translated as CSAPREDSETQYF. The genes are TRBV20-1 and TRBJ2-5; D may be TRBD2 (5 bases). The V end lost 6 bases, the J end lost 4 bases, and 15 bases lay between the germline ends. The germline CDR1 and CDR2 sequences are DFQATT and SNEGSKA (reference sequence). This CDR3 region has 13 residues.

This clonotype was recorded at least ten times. This chain connects TRBV20-1 to TRBJ2-5; D unclear. The V gene's germline CDR1 is DFQATT and CDR2 SNEGSKA (reference sequence). The CDR3 loop spans 13 amino acids. V gave up 1 base and J gave up 7 bases, with 13 bases separating them. DNA for the CDR3: TGCAGTGCTAGAGGGGATAGTGTGGTGACCCAGTACTTC. It is translated as CSARGDSVVTQYF.

There are many counts of this clonotype. V usage is TRBV7-8 and J usage is TRBJ1-5, with a weak D call TRBD1 (6 bases). Germline V gene sequence: CDR1 SGHVS, CDR2 FQNEAQ. V shed 0 bases and J shed 5 bases, with 11 bases lying between them. This CDR3 is 15 amino acids long. The CDR3 is CASSLAQGGDQPQHF. The CDR3 DNA reads as TGTGCCAGCAGCTTAGCACAGGGTGGCGATCAGCCCCAGCATTTT.

In its sample, this clonotype was seen many times. The chain links TRBV6-1 to TRBJ2-7; weak D call: TRBD1 (5 bases). CDR1 is MNHNS, CDR2 SASEGT, per germline. The CDR3 is made up of 13 amino acids. V dropped 6 bases and J dropped 3 bases, with 12 bases sitting between them. In nucleotides, the CDR3 is TGTGCCAGCAGCGCCGACAGAAACTACGAGCAGTACTTC. Amino acids: CASSADRNYEQYF.

This chain connects TRBV28 to TRBJ2-4; D gene uncertain. This CDR3 is 13 amino acids long. V was trimmed by 8 bases and J by 2 bases, leaving 10 bases between them. Germline lookup yields CDR1 MDHEN and CDR2 SYDVKM. This chain's CDR3 is CASLEATKNIQYF. In DNA, the CDR3 is TGTGCCAGCTTAGAGGCTACCAAAAACATTCAGTACTTC.